Listed below are T cell receptor beta chains from one sample, sequenced in a study of T cells in pancreatic ductal adenocarcinoma. The table came from immunoSEQ multiplex PCR; TCRdb's copy has only in-frame clones and leaves some out. The sample shows more than 85,000 clones, nearly 95% of them seen only once. Specimen: PBMCs. The origin of the receptors is a human donor with pancreatic ductal adenocarcinoma. Both conserved end residues are part of each CDR3. D genes are given only for firm matches. Not all rows give a size; the values are once, few, many and, for expanded clones, a class.

j_gene,v_gene,d_gene,abundance,CDR3nt,CDR3aa
TRBJ1-4,TRBV19,NA,NA,TGTGCCAGTAGCGGATCGGGAGGGCCGAATGAAAAACTGTTTTTT,CASSGSGGPNEKLFF
TRBJ2-5,TRBV25-1,NA,NA,TGTGCCAGCAGTGAATTCAAGGGGCGGGAGACCCAGTACTTC,CASSEFKGRETQYF
TRBJ2-5,TRBV28,NA,NA,TGTGCCAGCTCCACCGGGATTTGGGAGACCCAGTACTTC,CASSTGIWETQYF
TRBJ1-1,TRBV6-1,TRBD1,NA,TGTGCCAGCAGTGGGGACAGGGCGGAAGCTTTCTTT,CASSGDRAEAFF
TRBJ2-7,TRBV9,TRBD1,NA,TGTGCCAGCAGCCAGACAGGGGATGCCTACGAGCAGTACTTC,CASSQTGDAYEQYF
TRBJ2-1,TRBV4-3,NA,once,TGCGCCAGCAGCCCCCATAAGTACGGCAATGAGCAGTTCTTC,CASSPHKYGNEQFF
TRBJ2-7,TRBV5-1,TRBD2,NA,TGCGCCAGCAGCTCGCTATCGACTAGCCAGGACGAGCAGTACTTC,CASSSLSTSQDEQYF
TRBJ1-1,TRBV10-3,NA,NA,TGTGCCATCAGAATACTGGGACAGAACACTGAAGCTTTCTTT,CAIRILGQNTEAFF
TRBJ2-3,TRBV30,NA,NA,TGTGCCTGGAGTGTCCGGAGGGCCCGCACAGATACGCAGTATTTT,CAWSVRRARTDTQYF
TRBJ2-1,TRBV7-3,TRBD2,NA,TGTGCCAGCAGCCAAAGGACTAGCGGTTACAATGAGCAGTTCTTC,CASSQRTSGYNEQFF
TRBJ1-2,TRBV28,NA,NA,TGTGCCAGCAGCTCCCTGGGGAGGCATGGCTACACCTTC,CASSSLGRHGYTF
TRBJ1-1,TRBV11-2,NA,NA,TGTGCCAGCAGCAACCAGGGTTCTTCAGGGTTC,CASSNQGSSGF
TRBJ2-5,TRBV7-3,TRBD1,NA,TGTGCCAGCAGCTTATCGGGACAGGGGGCGTTAGGAGAGACCCAGTACTTC,CASSLSGQGALGETQYF
TRBJ2-1,TRBV7-7,NA,NA,TGTGCTAGCAGCTTACCCTCTCGGGACTCCCATGAGCAGTTCTTC,CASSLPSRDSHEQFF
TRBJ2-7,TRBV7-3,TRBD1,NA,TGTGCCAGCAGCCCAGGGACAGGGGGCTACGAGCAGTACTTC,CASSPGTGGYEQYF
TRBJ1-2,TRBV7-9,TRBD1,NA,TGTGCCAGCAGCTTTCCACCCCGACAGGGTCGCGACTATGGCTACACCTTC,CASSFPPRQGRDYGYTF
TRBJ2-2,TRBV7-9,NA,NA,TGTGCCAGCAGCTTGAATGGCGGGCCGAACACCGGGGAGCTGTTTTTT,CASSLNGGPNTGELFF
TRBJ2-3,TRBV25-1,NA,NA,TGTGCCAGCAGTGAGATCAAGACTGGCACAGATACGCAGTATTTT,CASSEIKTGTDTQYF
TRBJ2-3,TRBV10-3,TRBD2,once,TGTGCCATCACAACTTCAGGAGCGGGAGAAGCAGATACGCAGTATTTT,CAITTSGAGEADTQYF
TRBJ2-3,TRBV28,TRBD2,NA,TGTGCCAGTAGTAGAGTAGTGGAGCGGGAATCACCAGATACGCAGTATTTT,CASSRVVERESPDTQYF
TRBJ2-3,TRBV7-8,NA,once,TGTGCCAGCAGCTTAGATCTGACCGGGGGAGGCACGACAGATACGCAGTATTTT,CASSLDLTGGGTTDTQYF
TRBJ2-3,TRBV28,NA,NA,TGTGCCAGCACCCTAGTAGATACGCAGTATTTT,CASTLVDTQYF
TRBJ1-2,TRBV6-5,NA,NA,TGTGCCAGCAGAGAAGGCGGTGGCTACACCTTC,CASREGGGYTF
TRBJ2-2,TRBV5-1,NA,NA,TGCGCCAGCAGCTTACGGGAGAGGGGTGCCGGGGAGCTGTTTTTT,CASSLRERGAGELFF
TRBJ2-7,TRBV7-3,NA,NA,TGTGCCAGCAGCTTGTCCTCTCCTAGTCCCTCGAACGAGCAGTACTTC,CASSLSSPSPSNEQYF
TRBJ2-1,TRBV5-1,TRBD2,NA,TGCGCCAGCAGCGGAACAGGGGGAGCTGGGACTAGCGGCCTCAGCTCCTACAATGAGCAGTTCTTC,CASSGTGGAGTSGLSSYNEQFF
TRBJ1-1,TRBV7-6,NA,once,TGTGCCAGCAGCTTAGGACAACAGCCACTGGAAGCTTTCTTT,CASSLGQQPLEAFF
TRBJ2-1,TRBV18,TRBD1,NA,TGTGCCAGCTCACCACCGGTACAAACAGGGGGACTGAATGAGCAGTTCTTC,CASSPPVQTGGLNEQFF
TRBJ2-3,TRBV7-3,NA,NA,TGTGCCAGCAGCCGACAGGCCGACACAGATACGCAGTATTTT,CASSRQADTDTQYF
TRBJ2-2,TRBV7-9,TRBD1,once,TGTGCCAGCAGCTCACCGGGACAGGGCTTCACCGGGGAGCTGTTTTTT,CASSSPGQGFTGELFF
TRBJ1-5,TRBV30,NA,NA,TGTGCCTGGAGTCCGGGCAATCAGCCCCAGCATTTT,CAWSPGNQPQHF
TRBJ2-2,TRBV7-2,NA,few,TGTGCCAGCAGCTTTGCGACAGGAACCTCCGGGGAGCTGTTTTTT,CASSFATGTSGELFF
TRBJ2-3,TRBV5-1,NA,NA,TGCGCCAGCAGCCCCCGGGGTAGCGGATCTAGCACAGATACGCAGTATTTT,CASSPRGSGSSTDTQYF
TRBJ2-2,TRBV18,TRBD1,NA,TGTGCCAGCTCTGGGACAGGGGTCAACACCGGGGAGCTGTTTTTT,CASSGTGVNTGELFF
TRBJ2-5,TRBV7-6,NA,once,TGTGCCAGCAGCGCCCGCGGGCCTCAAGAGACCCAGTACTTC,CASSARGPQETQYF
TRBJ1-2,TRBV18,TRBD1,NA,TGTGCCAGCTCACCGGGACAGGGGAACACCTATGGCTACACCTTC,CASSPGQGNTYGYTF